What follows are 31 T cell receptor beta chains derived from one specimen sequenced in a study of blood T cell repertoires in COVID-19. Libraries were prepared by immunoSEQ multiplex PCR; TCRdb keeps only in-frame clonotypes and omits some of them. The sample carries 200,000 to 250,000 clones, around nine tenths recorded once. Sequenced sample: peripheral blood. Receptors originate from a woman aged 18-29 years who had recovered from COVID-19.

The genes are TRBV27 and TRBJ2-7, with D maybe TRBD1 (6 bases). The CDR3 has 13 amino acids. CDR1 MNHEY and CDR2 SMNVEV come from the germline V gene (reference sequence). Between the trimmed V and J ends, which lost 4 bases and 2 bases, there was a span of 9 bases. The CDR3 reads CASSYRDPYEQYF. CDR3 nucleotide sequence: TGTGCCAGCAGTTACAGGGATCCCTACGAGCAGTACTTC.

This rearrangement joins TRBV11-2 to TRBJ2-5, with D possibly being TRBD1 (6 bases). V lost 5 bases and J lost 5, with 21 bases in between. There are 16 residues in the CDR3. CDR1 is SGHAT, CDR2 FQNNGV, per germline. CDR3 DNA: TGTGCCAGCAGCGGGTATGAGCGGATGAGGGGGGAGACCCAGTACTTC. Its translation is CASSGYERMRGETQYF. The full variable domain, its missing parts supplied by reference TRBV11-2 and TRBJ2-5, is EAGVAQSPRYKIIEKRQSVAFWCNPISGHATLYWYQQILGQGPKLLIQFQNNGVVDDSQLPKDRFSAERLKGVDSTLKIQPAKLEDSAVYLCASSGYERMRGETQYFGPGTRLLVL.

J is TRBJ2-7 and V is TRBV3-1 (or the pseudogene TRBV3-2); 10 bases are a match to TRBD1. The J segment lost 0 bases and the V segment lost 5 bases, leaving 10 bases of the junction unmatched. The CDR3 sequence is 17 residues long. From germline, CDR1 is LGHDT and CDR2 YNNKEL (reference sequence). CDR3 protein: CASSKETGGPSSYEQYF. The DNA for the CDR3 is TGTGCCAGCAGCAAGGAGACAGGGGGCCCTAGCTCCTACGAGCAGTACTTC.

The chain is built from TRBV5-4 and TRBJ1-2, with TRBD1 identical over 9 bases. The CDR3 sequence is 13 residues long. V was pared by 4 bases and J by 8 bases, with 6 bases of the junction left unmatched. CDR1 and CDR2 (germline): SGHNT, YYREEE (reference sequence). DNA for the CDR3: TGTGCCAGCAGCAGGGGACAGGGAAACGGCTACACCTTC. This codes for CASSRGQGNGYTF. The full variable domain, with the rest looked up from reference TRBV5-4 and TRBJ1-2, is ETGVTQSPTHLIKTRGQQVTLRCSSQSGHNTVSWYQQALGQGPQFIFQYYREEENGRGNFPPRFSGLQFPNYSSELNVNALELDDSALYLCASSRGQGNGYTFGSGTRLTVV.

This chain links TRBV13 with TRBJ2-3, with no clear D. Looked up from germline, CDR1 is PRHDT and CDR2 is FYEKMQ (reference sequence). This CDR3 is built from 12 residues. The ends were cut back, 5 bases at V and 0 bases at J, with 3 bases in the middle. The CDR3, as DNA: TGTGCCAGCAGCCAGAGCACAGATACGCAGTATTTT. Translating gives CASSQSTDTQYF.

The chain employs TRBV14 and TRBJ2-2; D remains ambiguous. CDR1 is SGHDN and CDR2 is FVKESK in the germline V gene. V lost 0 bases and J 5 bases, leaving 7 bases between the germline ends. This CDR3 is built from 14 residues. For the CDR3, the DNA is TGTGCCAGCAGCCAAGATCTACGAACCGGGGAGCTGTTTTTT. Protein: CASSQDLRTGELFF. The variable domain in full, completed from reference TRBV14 and TRBJ2-2, reads EAGVTQFPSHSVIEKGQTVTLRCDPISGHDNLYWYRRVMGKEIKFLLHFVKESKQDESGMPNNRFLAERTGGTYSTLKVQPAELEDSGVYFCASSQDLRTGELFFGEGSRLTVL.

This rearrangement joins TRBV7-9 to TRBJ2-1; 8 bases map to TRBD1. The CDR3 has 15 residues. V shed 3 bases, J shed 8 bases, and the junction held 9 bases outside the gene matches. Looked up from germline, CDR1 is SEHNR and CDR2 is FQNEAQ (reference sequence). The CDR3 loop is CASSLDRAGSDEQFF. For the CDR3, the DNA is TGTGCCAGCAGCTTGGACAGGGCGGGGAGCGATGAGCAGTTCTTC. Combining the CDR3 with reference TRBV7-9 and TRBJ2-1 gives the whole variable domain DTGVSQNPRHKITKRGQNVTFRCDPISEHNRLYWYRQTLGQGPEFLTYFQNEAQLEKSRLLSDRFSAERPKGSFSTLEIQRTEQGDSAMYLCASSLDRAGSDEQFFGPGTRLTVL.

This CDR3 is CASSIFSSRDSSTDTQYF. CDR3 nucleotide sequence: TGTGCCAGTAGTATCTTTTCAAGCCGGGACAGCAGCACAGATACGCAGTATTTT. V usage is TRBV19 and J usage is TRBJ2-3; TRBD1 agrees at 7 bases. This CDR3 region has 18 residues. Germline V gene sequence: CDR1 LNHDA, CDR2 SQIVND (reference sequence). The V segment lost 3 bases and the J segment 0 bases; nucleotides outside the gene matches: 12.

The V and J genes are TRBV7-3 and TRBJ2-3; 9 positions match TRBD1. The CDR3 has 15 residues. J was trimmed by 4 bases and V by 4 bases; bases with no gene match: 6. The germline V gene encodes CDR1 SGHTA and CDR2 FQGTGA. The CDR3 DNA follows: TGTGCCAGCAGCTATGGGGACAGGGTTTCAGATACGCAGTATTTT. This gives the protein CASSYGDRVSDTQYF.

This clone was seen a few times. In DNA, the CDR3 is TGTGCCAGCAGCGGGAGCTCCTCAATCTATGGCTACACCTTC. The encoded protein is CASSGSSSIYGYTF. J is TRBJ1-2 and V is TRBV9; D not resolved. The V and J ends lost 3 bases and 4 bases respectively, with 13 bases between them. From germline, CDR1 is SGDLS and CDR2 YYNGEE. The CDR3 sequence is 14 residues long.

The rearrangement uses TRBV27 and TRBJ2-3; 10 bases are shared with TRBD1. The CDR3 is 17 residues long. V dropped 3 bases and J dropped 0; count of bases not matched to a gene: 6. Per germline, CDR1 MNHEY and CDR2 SMNVEV (reference sequence). CDR3 nucleotide sequence: TGTGCCAGCAGTTTGACAGGGGGCTTATCTAGCACAGATACGCAGTATTTT. Translation: CASSLTGGLSSTDTQYF.

J is TRBJ2-7 and V is TRBV24-1; 7 nucleotides match TRBD1. Unmatched junction bases numbered 7, after V lost 3 bases and J lost 3 bases. There are 15 residues in the CDR3. CDR1 is KGHDR and CDR2 is SFDVKD in the germline V gene. CDR3: CATSDPRQGDYEQYF. CDR3 coding DNA: TGTGCCACCAGTGATCCCCGGCAGGGGGACTACGAGCAGTACTTC.

The J gene is TRBJ1-2, the V gene TRBV7-2; D is ambiguous. Trimming pared 1 base from V and 6 bases from J, leaving 18 bases between. CDR3 length equals 16 residues. Germline CDR1 is SGHTA and CDR2 is FQGNSA. The CDR3 nucleotides are TGTGCCAGCAGCTTAGGTATGGCTTTCCGAGAGGATGGCTACACCTTC. Its protein product is CASSLGMAFREDGYTF.

The table lists this clone with a few counts. The rearrangement links TRBV30 to TRBJ2-7; 10 bases align to TRBD2. Germline lookup yields CDR1 GTSNPN and CDR2 SVGIG (reference sequence). This CDR3 region has 16 residues. Unmatched junction bases numbered 5, after V lost 0 bases and J lost 0 bases. CDR3 residues: CAWSVPGLAISYEQYF. The CDR3, as DNA: TGTGCCTGGAGTGTTCCGGGACTAGCGATCTCCTACGAGCAGTACTTC.

The CDR3 DNA is TGTGCCAGCGCGCCGCAGGGTTCAGATACGCAGTATTTT. Amino acid sequence: CASAPQGSDTQYF. The chain combines TRBV18 with TRBJ2-3, with D perhaps matching TRBD1 (5 bases). The CDR3 contains 13 residues. With 8 bases removed from V and 4 bases from J, the gap between germline ends came to 13 bases. Germline V gene data show CDR1 as KGHSH and CDR2 as LQKENI.

This chain connects TRBV3-1 (or the pseudogene TRBV3-2) to TRBJ1-2, with a possible D match to TRBD1 (5 bases). This CDR3 contains 18 residues. The germline gives CDR1 LGHDT, CDR2 YNNKEL (reference sequence). The V gene lost 1 base and the J gene lost 4 bases, with 22 bases spanning the gap. CDR3 in amino acids: CASSQVSGDGTGLYGYTF. The CDR3 DNA sequence: TGTGCCAGCAGCCAAGTGTCGGGGGACGGGACCGGACTCTATGGCTACACCTTC.

The chain employs TRBV12-3 or TRBV12-4 and TRBJ2-1; D is uncertain. The CDR3 length is 11 residues. V was clipped by 3 bases and J by 9 bases, with 6 bases between them. The CDR3 loop is CASSFNSEQFF. For the CDR3, the DNA is TGTGCCAGCAGTTTTAATAGTGAGCAGTTCTTC.

The rearrangement joins TRBV5-1 to TRBJ2-7, with a possible D match to TRBD1 (5 bases). The CDR3 extends over 13 amino acids. The V gene's germline CDR1 is SGHRS and CDR2 YFSETQ. V was clipped by 0 bases and J by 3 bases, with 7 bases between them. CDR3 sequence (DNA): TGCGCCAGCAGCTTGGGACAGTTCTACGAGCAGTACTTC. Translating it yields CASSLGQFYEQYF.

This clone has a handful of counts. V gene TRBV6-5 combines with J gene TRBJ1-1; 7 nucleotides line up with TRBD1. The CDR3 totals 12 residues. The V and J ends lost 7 bases and 4 bases, in that order; junction bases with no gene match: 3. The V gene's germline CDR1 is MNHEY and CDR2 SVGAGI. The CDR3 here is CASKTGVTEAFF. CDR3 nucleotides: TGTGCCAGCAAAACAGGGGTCACTGAAGCTTTCTTT.

This clone occurred a few times. V usage is TRBV2 and J usage is TRBJ1-6; 10 bases are a match to TRBD1. This CDR3 comprises 16 residues. Germline assignment: CDR1 SNHLY and CDR2 FYNNEI. With V trimmed by 6 bases and J by 8 bases, 10 bases remained unmatched. The CDR3 reads CASRGLDRGQDSPLHF. The DNA for the CDR3 is TGTGCCAGCAGGGGCCTCGACAGGGGGCAGGATTCACCCCTCCACTTT.

CDR3 protein: CASSSERGIQYF. CDR3 coding DNA: TGTGCCAGCAGCTCCGAGAGGGGGATTCAGTACTTC. V usage is TRBV7-3 and J usage is TRBJ2-4; possible D gene TRBD1, 6 bases. The V gene's germline CDR1 is SGHTA and CDR2 FQGTGA. The CDR3 sequence is 12 residues long. The V gene lost 4 bases and the J gene lost 10 bases, with 11 bases spanning the gap.

The chain is built from TRBV10-3 and TRBJ1-1, with 9 nucleotides matching TRBD1. J lost 6 bases, V lost 0 bases, and 8 bases had no gene match. The germline CDR1 and CDR2 sequences are ENHRY and SYGVKD. The length of the CDR3 is 16 residues. The CDR3 DNA is TGTGCCATCAGTGAGTCCGGGACAGGGCCTAGGGCTGAAGCTTTCTTT. Translating gives CAISESGTGPRAEAFF.

In this sample, this clone turned up once. The V gene is TRBV20-1, the J gene TRBJ2-7; 7 nucleotides line up with TRBD1. V dropped 3 bases and J dropped 3; count of bases not matched to a gene: 8. Germline-derived CDR1 and CDR2 are DFQATT and SNEGSKA (reference sequence). This CDR3 has 14 residues. The CDR3: CSASSGTDYYEQYF. CDR3 in DNA: TGCAGTGCTAGTTCCGGGACAGATTACTACGAGCAGTACTTC.

The chain uses TRBV20-1 and TRBJ2-7; 9 bases are a match to TRBD1. The CDR3 is 15 residues long. Germline CDR1 reads DFQATT; CDR2 reads SNEGSKA (reference sequence). V lost 3 bases and J lost 0; bases outside the gene matches: 6. The DNA for the CDR3 is TGCAGTGCTAGTAGGGACAGGGACCCCTCCTACGAGCAGTACTTC. Its protein is CSASRDRDPSYEQYF.

The chain carries TRBV7-2 and TRBJ2-1; possibly TRBD2 for D (6 bases). Per the germline V gene, CDR1 is SGHTA and CDR2 is FQGNSA. The CDR3 sequence is 14 residues long. The V gene lost 5 bases and the J gene lost 5 bases, with 13 bases spanning the gap. The CDR3 DNA is TGTGCCAGCAGCCGCCCCCCGGGGGACAATGAGCAGTTCTTC. Amino acids: CASSRPPGDNEQFF.

The rearrangement uses TRBV4-1 and TRBJ2-2; TRBD1 matches 7 bases. The CDR3 runs to 20 residues. J was trimmed by 0 bases and V by 3 bases; bases with no gene match: 16. Germline V gene data show CDR1 as MGHRA and CDR2 as YSYEKL. The DNA for the CDR3 is TGCGCCAGCAGCCACCGCCCCCCGGACAGGCCTCCTCCGAACACCGGGGAGCTGTTTTTT. Translation: CASSHRPPDRPPPNTGELFF.

J is TRBJ2-1 and V is TRBV7-9; 8 nucleotides agree with TRBD2. The germline V gene has CDR1 SEHNR and CDR2 FQNEAQ (reference sequence). The length of the CDR3 is 17 residues. J lost 7 bases, V lost 4 bases, and 15 bases had no gene match. CDR3 DNA: TGTGCCAGCAGCTCCCCCCACCAGCGGGAGCTTGGGAATGAGCAGTTCTTC. Translating gives CASSSPHQRELGNEQFF.

J is TRBJ1-3 and V is TRBV29-1; D gene ambiguous. This CDR3 is built from 17 residues. Per the germline V gene, CDR1 is SQVTM and CDR2 is ANQGSEA. Deletions cut 6 bases from V and 2 bases from J, with 23 bases between. CDR3: CSVEAAGNARAGNTIYF. The CDR3 nucleotides read TGCAGCGTGGAGGCAGCAGGTAATGCCAGAGCTGGAAACACCATATATTTT.

This rearrangement joins TRBV7-9 to TRBJ2-1; the D gene is possibly TRBD2 (6 bases). The germline gives CDR1 SEHNR, CDR2 FQNEAQ (reference sequence). V was cut by 0 bases and J by 0 bases, with 12 bases left in between. This CDR3 has 17 residues. CDR3 protein: CASSLASLAHSYNEQFF. The CDR3 DNA follows: TGTGCCAGCAGCTTAGCCTCCCTAGCGCACTCCTACAATGAGCAGTTCTTC.

The genes are TRBV21-1 and TRBJ2-7; the D call in the table, TRBD2, was not verified against the DNA. TRBV21-1 is classified as a pseudogene. The CDR3 runs 16 residues. CDR3 DNA sequence: TGTGCCAGCAGCGCCATGAGGTATAGCAAAACCTACGAGCAGTACTTC. Translated, it gives CASSAMRYSKTYEQYF.

The J gene is TRBJ1-3, the V gene TRBV3-1 (or the pseudogene TRBV3-2); 9 nucleotides line up with TRBD1. This CDR3 is 16 amino acids long. Germline assignment: CDR1 LGHDT and CDR2 YNNKEL (reference sequence). V shed 0 bases and J 8 bases; nucleotides not matched to a gene: 8. This chain's CDR3 is CASSQDQSGQGDTIYF. The CDR3 DNA reads as TGTGCCAGCAGCCAAGATCAGTCGGGACAGGGAGACACCATATATTTT.